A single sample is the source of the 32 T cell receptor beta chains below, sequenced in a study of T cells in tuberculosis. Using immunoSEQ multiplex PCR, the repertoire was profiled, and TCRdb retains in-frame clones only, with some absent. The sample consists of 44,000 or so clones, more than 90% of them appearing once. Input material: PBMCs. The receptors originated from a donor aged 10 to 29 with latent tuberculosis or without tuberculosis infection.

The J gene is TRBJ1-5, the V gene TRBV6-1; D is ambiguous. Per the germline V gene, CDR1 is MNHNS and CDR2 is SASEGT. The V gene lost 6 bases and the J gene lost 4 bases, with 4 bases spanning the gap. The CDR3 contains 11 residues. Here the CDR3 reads CASRENQPQHF. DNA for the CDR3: TGTGCCAGCAGGGAGAATCAGCCCCAGCATTTT.

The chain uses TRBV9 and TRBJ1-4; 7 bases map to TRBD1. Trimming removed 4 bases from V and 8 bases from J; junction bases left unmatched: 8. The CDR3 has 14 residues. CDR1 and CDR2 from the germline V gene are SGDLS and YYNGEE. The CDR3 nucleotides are TGTGCCAGCAGCCAAGACAGGGTCGAGGAAAAACTGTTTTTT. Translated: CASSQDRVEEKLFF.

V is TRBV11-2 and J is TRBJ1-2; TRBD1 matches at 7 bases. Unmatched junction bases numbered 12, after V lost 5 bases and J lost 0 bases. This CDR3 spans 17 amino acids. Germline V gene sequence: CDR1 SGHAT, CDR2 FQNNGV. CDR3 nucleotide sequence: TGTGCCAGCAGCCTCTTGACAGGGTTTAGCACTAACTATGGCTACACCTTC. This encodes CASSLLTGFSTNYGYTF.

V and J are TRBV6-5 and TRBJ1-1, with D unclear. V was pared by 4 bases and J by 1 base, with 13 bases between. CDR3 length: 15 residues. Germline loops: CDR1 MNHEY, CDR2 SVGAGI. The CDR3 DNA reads TGTGCCAGCAGTTTCCCCTCGACGGGGAACACTGAAGCTTTCTTT. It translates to CASSFPSTGNTEAFF.

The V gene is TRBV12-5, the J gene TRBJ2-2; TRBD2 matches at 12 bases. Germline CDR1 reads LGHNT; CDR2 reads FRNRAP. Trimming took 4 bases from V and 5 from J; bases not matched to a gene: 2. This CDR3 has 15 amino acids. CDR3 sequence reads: CASGWGTSGTGELFF. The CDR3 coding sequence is TGTGCTAGTGGTTGGGGGACTAGCGGGACCGGGGAGCTGTTTTTT. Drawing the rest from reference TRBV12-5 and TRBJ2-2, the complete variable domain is DARVTQTPRHKVTEMGQEVTMRCQPILGHNTVFWYRQTMMQGLELLAYFRNRAPLDDSGMPKDRFSAEMPDATLATLKIQPSEPRDSAVYFCASGWGTSGTGELFFGEGSRLTVL.

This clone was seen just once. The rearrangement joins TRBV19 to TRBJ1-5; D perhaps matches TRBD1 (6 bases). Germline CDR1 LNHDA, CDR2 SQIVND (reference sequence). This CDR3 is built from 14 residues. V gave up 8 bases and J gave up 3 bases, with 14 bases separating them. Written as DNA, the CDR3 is TGTGCCAGTTCCAGAGGGGGAACCAATCAGCCCCAGCATTTT. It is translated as CASSRGGTNQPQHF. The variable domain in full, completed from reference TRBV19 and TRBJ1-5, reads DGGITQSPKYLFRKEGQNVTLSCEQNLNHDAMYWYRQDPGQGLRLIYYSQIVNDFQKGDIAEGYSVSREKKESFPLTVTSAQKNPTAFYLCASSRGGTNQPQHFGDGTRLSIL.

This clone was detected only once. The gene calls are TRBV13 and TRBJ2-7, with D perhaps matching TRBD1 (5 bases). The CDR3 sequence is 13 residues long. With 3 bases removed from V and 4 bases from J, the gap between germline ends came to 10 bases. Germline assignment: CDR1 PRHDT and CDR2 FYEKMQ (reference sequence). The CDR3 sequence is CASSLGRSYEQYF. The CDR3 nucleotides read TGTGCCAGCAGCTTGGGGCGGTCATACGAGCAGTACTTC.

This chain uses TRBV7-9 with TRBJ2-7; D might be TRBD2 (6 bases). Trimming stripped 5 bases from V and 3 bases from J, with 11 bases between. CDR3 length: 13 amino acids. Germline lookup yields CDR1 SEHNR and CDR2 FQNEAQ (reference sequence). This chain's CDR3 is CASSPGGNYEQYF. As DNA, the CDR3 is TGTGCCAGCAGCCCCGGGGGTAACTACGAGCAGTACTTC.

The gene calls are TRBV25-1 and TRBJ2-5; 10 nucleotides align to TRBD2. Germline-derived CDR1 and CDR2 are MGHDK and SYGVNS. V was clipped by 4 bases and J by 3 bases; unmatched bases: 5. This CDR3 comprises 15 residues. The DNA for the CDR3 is TGTGCCAGCAGTGGACTAGCGGGCACAAAAGAGACCCAGTACTTC. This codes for CASSGLAGTKETQYF.

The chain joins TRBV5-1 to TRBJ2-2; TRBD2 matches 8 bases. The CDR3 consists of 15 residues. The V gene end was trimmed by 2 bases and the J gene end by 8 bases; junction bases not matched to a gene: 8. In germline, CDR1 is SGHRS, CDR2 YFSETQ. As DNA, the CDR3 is TGCGCCAGCAGCTTCTCTCGGGAGGGCCCAGGGGAGCTGTTTTTT. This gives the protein CASSFSREGPGELFF.

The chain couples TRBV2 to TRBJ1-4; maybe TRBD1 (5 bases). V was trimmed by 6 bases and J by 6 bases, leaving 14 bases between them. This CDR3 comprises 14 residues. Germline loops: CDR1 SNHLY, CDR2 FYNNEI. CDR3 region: CASRPGVYDEKLFF. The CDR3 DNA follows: TGTGCCAGCAGGCCGGGGGTATACGATGAAAAACTGTTTTTT. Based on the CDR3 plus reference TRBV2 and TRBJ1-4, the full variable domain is EPEVTQTPSHQVTQMGQEVILRCVPISNHLYFYWYRQILGQKVEFLVSFYNNEISEKSEIFDDQFSVERPDGSNFTLKIRSTKLEDSAMYFCASRPGVYDEKLFFGSGTQLSVL.

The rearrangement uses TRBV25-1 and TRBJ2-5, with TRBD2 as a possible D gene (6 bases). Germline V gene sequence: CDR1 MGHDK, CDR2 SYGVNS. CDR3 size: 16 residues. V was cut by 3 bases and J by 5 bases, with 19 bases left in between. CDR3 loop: CASSDTGVGGRETQYF. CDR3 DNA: TGTGCCAGCAGTGATACGGGAGTGGGTGGCCGGGAGACCCAGTACTTC.

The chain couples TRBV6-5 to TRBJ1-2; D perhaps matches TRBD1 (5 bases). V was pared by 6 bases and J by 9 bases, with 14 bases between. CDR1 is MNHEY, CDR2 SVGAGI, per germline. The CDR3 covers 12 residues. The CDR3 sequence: CASRSGGGSYTF. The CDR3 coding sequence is TGTGCCAGCAGATCCGGGGGGGGAAGCTACACCTTC.

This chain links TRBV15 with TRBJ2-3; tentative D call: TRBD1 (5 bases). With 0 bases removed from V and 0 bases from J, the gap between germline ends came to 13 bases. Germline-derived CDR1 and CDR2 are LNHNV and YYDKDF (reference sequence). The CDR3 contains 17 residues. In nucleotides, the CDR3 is TGTGCCACCAGCAGAGATCAGTACAGGACCAGCACAGATACGCAGTATTTT. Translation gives CATSRDQYRTSTDTQYF.

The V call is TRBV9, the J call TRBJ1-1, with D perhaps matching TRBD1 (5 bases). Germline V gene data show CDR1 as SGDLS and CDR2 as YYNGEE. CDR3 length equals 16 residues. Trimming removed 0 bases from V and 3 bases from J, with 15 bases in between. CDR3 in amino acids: CASSVDRGRLDTEAFF. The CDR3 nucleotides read TGTGCCAGCAGCGTAGACCGGGGGAGACTGGACACTGAAGCTTTCTTT.

The CDR3 region is CASSPRLGNTGELFF. In nucleotides, the CDR3 is TGTGCCAGCAGCCCCCGACTCGGAAACACCGGGGAGCTGTTTTTT. V gene TRBV9 combines with J gene TRBJ2-2; D gene ambiguous. Germline V lookup: CDR1 SGDLS, CDR2 YYNGEE. Trimming cost V 4 bases and J 2 bases, with 12 bases left between them. The CDR3 has 15 amino acids.

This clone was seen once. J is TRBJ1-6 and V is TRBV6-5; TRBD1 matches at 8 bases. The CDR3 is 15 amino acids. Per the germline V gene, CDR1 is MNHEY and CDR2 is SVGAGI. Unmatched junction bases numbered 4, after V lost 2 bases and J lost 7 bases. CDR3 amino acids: CASSYDRGWNSPLHF. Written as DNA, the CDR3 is TGTGCCAGCAGTTACGACAGGGGTTGGAATTCACCCCTCCACTTT.

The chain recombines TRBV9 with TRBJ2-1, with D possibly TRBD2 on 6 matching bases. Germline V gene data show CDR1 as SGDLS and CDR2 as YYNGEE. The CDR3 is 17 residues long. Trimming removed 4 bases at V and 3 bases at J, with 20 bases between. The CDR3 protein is CASSPRARRGHYNEQFF. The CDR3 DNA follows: TGTGCCAGCAGCCCCCGGGCGAGGCGGGGCCACTACAATGAGCAGTTCTTC.

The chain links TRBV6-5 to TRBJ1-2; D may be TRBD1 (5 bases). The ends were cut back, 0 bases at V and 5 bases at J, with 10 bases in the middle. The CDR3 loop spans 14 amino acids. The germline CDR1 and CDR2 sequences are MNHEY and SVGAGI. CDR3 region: CASSYSNRNYGYTF. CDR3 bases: TGTGCCAGCAGTTACTCGAACAGGAATTATGGCTACACCTTC.

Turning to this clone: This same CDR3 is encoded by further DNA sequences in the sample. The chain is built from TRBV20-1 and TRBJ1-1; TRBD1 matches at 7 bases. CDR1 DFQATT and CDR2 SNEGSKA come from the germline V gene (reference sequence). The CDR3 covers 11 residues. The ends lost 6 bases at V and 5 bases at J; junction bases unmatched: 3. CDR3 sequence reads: CSAHRGTEAFF. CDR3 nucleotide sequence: TGCAGTGCCCACAGGGGAACTGAAGCTTTCTTT.

This chain's CDR3 is CASSPWEGGEQYF. CDR3 DNA: TGTGCCAGCAGCCCGTGGGAGGGTGGCGAGCAGTACTTC. The V gene is TRBV7-3, the J gene TRBJ2-7; 7 nucleotides align to TRBD2. Germline V lookup: CDR1 SGHTA, CDR2 FQGTGA. The CDR3 runs to 13 residues. V gave up 5 bases and J gave up 6 bases; unmatched junction bases: 7. The full variable domain, completed using reference TRBV7-3 and TRBJ2-7, is GAGVSQTPSNKVTEKGKYVELRCDPISGHTALYWYRQSLGQGPEFLIYFQGTGAADDSGLPNDRFFAVRPEGSVSTLKIQRTERGDSAVYLCASSPWEGGEQYFGPGTRLTVT.

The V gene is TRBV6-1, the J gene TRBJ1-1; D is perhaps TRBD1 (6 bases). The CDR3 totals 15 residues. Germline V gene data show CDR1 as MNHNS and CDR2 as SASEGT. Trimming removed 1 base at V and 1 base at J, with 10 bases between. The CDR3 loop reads CASSEGWTANTEAFF. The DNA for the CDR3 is TGTGCCAGCAGTGAAGGGTGGACAGCGAACACTGAAGCTTTCTTT.

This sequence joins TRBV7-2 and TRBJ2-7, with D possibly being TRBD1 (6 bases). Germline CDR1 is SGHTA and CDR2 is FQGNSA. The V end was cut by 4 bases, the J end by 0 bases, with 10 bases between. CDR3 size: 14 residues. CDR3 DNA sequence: TGTGCCAGCAGCTCTTGGACAGACTCCTACGAGCAGTACTTC. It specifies CASSSWTDSYEQYF.

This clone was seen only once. CDR3 DNA sequence: TGTGCCAGCAGCTTCAGGGAACGCTATGGCTACACCTTC. Protein sequence: CASSFRERYGYTF. The chain uses TRBV5-6 and TRBJ1-2; a weak D match, TRBD1 (5 bases). V was trimmed by 2 bases and J by 4 bases, leaving 9 bases between them. This CDR3 is built from 13 residues. Per germline, CDR1 SGHDT and CDR2 YYEEEE. Together with reference TRBV5-6 and TRBJ1-2, the CDR3 gives the full variable domain: DAGVTQSPTHLIKTRGQQVTLRCSPKSGHDTVSWYQQALGQGPQFIFQYYEEEERQRGNFPDRFSGHQFPNYSSELNVNALLLGDSALYLCASSFRERYGYTFGSGTRLTVV.

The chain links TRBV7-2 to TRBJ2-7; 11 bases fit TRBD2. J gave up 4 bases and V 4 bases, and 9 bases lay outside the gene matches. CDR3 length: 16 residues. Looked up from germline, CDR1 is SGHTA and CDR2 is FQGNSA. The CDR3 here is CASSSLLAGGLYEQYF. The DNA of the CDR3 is TGTGCCAGCAGCTCCCTTCTAGCGGGAGGTCTTTACGAGCAGTACTTC. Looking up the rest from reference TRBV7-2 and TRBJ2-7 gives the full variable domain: GAGVSQSPSNKVTEKGKDVELRCDPISGHTALYWYRQSLGQGLEFLIYFQGNSAPDKSGLPSDRFSAERTGGSVSTLTIQRTQQEDSAVYLCASSSLLAGGLYEQYFGPGTRLTVT.

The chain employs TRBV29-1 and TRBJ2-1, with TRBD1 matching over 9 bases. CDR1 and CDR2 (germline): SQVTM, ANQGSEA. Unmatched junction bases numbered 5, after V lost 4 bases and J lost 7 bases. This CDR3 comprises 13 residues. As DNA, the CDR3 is TGCAGCGTTGGACAGGGGGTAATAAATGAGCAGTTCTTC. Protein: CSVGQGVINEQFF.

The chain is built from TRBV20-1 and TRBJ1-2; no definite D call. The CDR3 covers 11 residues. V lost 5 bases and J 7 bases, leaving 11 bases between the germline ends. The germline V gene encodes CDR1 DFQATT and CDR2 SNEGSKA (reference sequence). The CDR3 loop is CSALGGSGYTF. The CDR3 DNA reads TGCAGTGCTCTTGGAGGGAGTGGCTACACCTTC.

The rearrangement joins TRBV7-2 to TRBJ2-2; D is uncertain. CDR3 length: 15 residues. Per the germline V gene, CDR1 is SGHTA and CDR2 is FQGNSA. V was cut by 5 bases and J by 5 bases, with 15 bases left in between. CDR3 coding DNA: TGTGCCAGCAGCGCAGGCCGGTTATCAACCGGGGAGCTGTTTTTT. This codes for CASSAGRLSTGELFF. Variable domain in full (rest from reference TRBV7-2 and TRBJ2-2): GAGVSQSPSNKVTEKGKDVELRCDPISGHTALYWYRQSLGQGLEFLIYFQGNSAPDKSGLPSDRFSAERTGGSVSTLTIQRTQQEDSAVYLCASSAGRLSTGELFFGEGSRLTVL.

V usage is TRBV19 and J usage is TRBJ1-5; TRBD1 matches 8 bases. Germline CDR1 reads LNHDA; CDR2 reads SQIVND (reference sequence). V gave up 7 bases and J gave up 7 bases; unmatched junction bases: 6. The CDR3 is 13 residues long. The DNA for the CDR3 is TGTGCCAGTACCTGGACAGGGCAACAGCCCCAGCATTTT. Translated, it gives CASTWTGQQPQHF. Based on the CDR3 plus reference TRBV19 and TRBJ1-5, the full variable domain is DGGITQSPKYLFRKEGQNVTLSCEQNLNHDAMYWYRQDPGQGLRLIYYSQIVNDFQKGDIAEGYSVSREKKESFPLTVTSAQKNPTAFYLCASTWTGQQPQHFGDGTRLSIL.

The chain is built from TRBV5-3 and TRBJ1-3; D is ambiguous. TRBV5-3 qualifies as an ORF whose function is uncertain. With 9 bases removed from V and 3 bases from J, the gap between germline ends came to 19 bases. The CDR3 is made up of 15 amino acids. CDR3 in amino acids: CATSIGRDYGNTIYF. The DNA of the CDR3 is TGTGCCACCTCAATAGGGAGGGATTATGGAAACACCATATATTTT.

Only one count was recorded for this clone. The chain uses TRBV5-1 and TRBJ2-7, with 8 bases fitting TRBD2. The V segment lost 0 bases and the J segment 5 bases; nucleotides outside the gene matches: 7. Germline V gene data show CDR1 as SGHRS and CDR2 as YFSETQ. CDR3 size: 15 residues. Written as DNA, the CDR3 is TGCGCCAGCAGCTTGGACGGGAGGGCTGTGGACGAGCAGTACTTC. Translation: CASSLDGRAVDEQYF.

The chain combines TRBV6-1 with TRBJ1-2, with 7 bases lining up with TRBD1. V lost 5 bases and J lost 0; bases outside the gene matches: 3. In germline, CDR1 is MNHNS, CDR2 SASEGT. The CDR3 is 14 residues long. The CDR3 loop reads CASSRQGSNYGYTF. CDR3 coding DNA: TGTGCCAGCAGTCGACAGGGCTCTAACTATGGCTACACCTTC.